Reported below is one T cell receptor beta chain. Its antigen is still unknown. No much larger clone is present one base from it, and per-base qualities are unavailable. To sequence the TCRbeta CDR3 region, genomic DNA was isolated from the sorted cells. The immunoSEQ Assay was used for sequencing of TCRbeta CDR3 regions. TCRdb re-hosts the immuneACCESS table, in-frame sequences only. Its copies lack some clones; in the studies checked, an unresolved V gene accounts for under half of them, and the cause for the rest is not known. The sample records roughly 48,000 clones, approximately 90% of which are singletons. In total, the top ten clones hold around a tenth of the sample. The data stem from a study of OX40 agonist ivuxolimab in advanced cancers. Regarding the research as a whole: Ivuxolimab was an agonistic, fully human IgG2 monoclonal antibody directed against OX40 (CD134), a costimulatory receptor. The paper covers the monotherapy dose-escalation part of the phase I ivuxolimab trial, which included N of about 50 patients. Of the 50 to 55 dose-escalation patients, hepatocellular carcinoma was present in 19, melanoma in roughly 15, renal cell carcinoma in 9 and head and neck cancer in 9. Intravenous ivuxolimab was administered to patients every 2 weeks at six dose levels: 0.01, 0.1, 0.3, 1.5, 3 and 10 mg/kg. Patients were allowed to have had prior anti-PD-1, anti-PD-L1 or anti-CTLA-4 therapy, and 30% to 40% of the dose-escalation patients had previously received checkpoint inhibitors. Three dose-escalation patients achieved partial responses, one with hepatocellular carcinoma and two with cutaneous melanoma. Peripheral TCRbeta sequencing aimed to test whether ivuxolimab altered TCR sequence diversity and caused clonal T-cell expansion. In the dose-escalation cohort, roughly 80% of patients were male, and the mean age was about 55 years, with a range of roughly 20 to 80. The paper's findings and limits, for the study overall: In the 0.1-3.0 mg/kg groups, partial responders had among the lowest normalized peripheral clonal expansion, particularly in CD8+ T cells. Clonal expansion of both CD4+ and CD8+ blood T cells was observed from baseline to week 6 at doses 0.1 to 3.0 mg/kg. Low levels of normalized T-cell clonal expansion were also seen in some patients who did not respond. Antigen specificity was not determined for the clonally expanded peripheral T cells. After ivuxolimab, expanded clones were on average more numerous among CD8+ T cells than among CD4+ T cells.

Patients with autoimmune disease history or receiving systemic immunosuppression were excluded from the trial. In every dose cohort, peripheral blood was drawn for TCR sequencing at baseline, cycle 4 day 1, and cycle 7 day 1. Samples were obtained from an open-label, multicenter, first-in-human phase I dose-escalation trial of ivuxolimab. Adults with locally advanced or metastatic head and neck squamous cell, hepatocellular, melanoma or renal cell carcinoma were enrolled in the trial. Before TCR sequencing, CD4+ T cells and CD8+ T cells were sorted from peripheral blood as separate populations. For CDR1 and CDR2, the germline V gene (reference sequence) lists DFQATT and SNEGSKA. V and J are truncated by 7 bases and 6 bases respectively, leaving an intervening sequence of 9 bases. Its CDR3 holds 11 amino acids, cysteine through phenylalanine. Only CDR3 DNA remains: 33 bases, in frame from the first base.

The material was CD4+ or CD8+ T cells sorted from blood, obtained in a trial of the OX40 agonist ivuxolimab. Recombination joined TRBV20-1 with TRBJ2-2, with the D segment identity uncertain. The TCR originated in an adult with an advanced solid tumor such as melanoma, head and neck, liver or kidney cancer. The CDR3: CSGSGSGELFF. The DNA sequence is TGCAGTGGATCTGGCTCCGGGGAGCTGTTTTTT.